The 4 T cell receptor beta chains below all came from one sample that was sequenced in a study of OX40 agonist ivuxolimab in advanced cancers. The assay was immunoSEQ multiplex PCR, and TCRdb's table has in-frame clones only and misses some. This table holds tens of thousands of clones, about 88% found once. Sequencing was performed on CD4+ or CD8+ T cells sorted from blood, taken in a trial of the OX40 agonist ivuxolimab. The receptors originated from an adult with an advanced solid tumor such as melanoma, head and neck, liver or kidney cancer.

The chain links TRBV28 to TRBJ2-7, with 8 bases aligning to TRBD1. The germline gives CDR1 MDHEN, CDR2 SYDVKM. The trim removed 6 bases at V and 2 bases at J, leaving 6 bases unmatched. This CDR3 is 14 amino acids long. CDR3 amino acids: CASRRTGKTYEQYF. CDR3 nucleotide sequence: TGTGCCAGCAGGCGGACAGGGAAAACCTACGAGCAGTACTTC.

The chain employs TRBV6-1 and TRBJ2-5; D gene uncertain. The CDR3 length is 12 residues. The germline V and J ends were trimmed by 0 bases and 1 base, with 0 bases remaining between them. CDR1 and CDR2 (germline): MNHNS, SASEGT. Written as DNA, the CDR3 is TGTGCCAGCAGTGAAGCCCAAGAGACCCAGTACTTC. This sequence encodes CASSEAQETQYF.

This rearrangement joins TRBV28 to TRBJ2-5; 14 bases are a match to TRBD2. The CDR3 contains 16 residues. The germline gives CDR1 MDHEN, CDR2 SYDVKM. Losses at the gene ends were 6 bases for V and 4 bases for J; bases not matched to a gene: 7. The CDR3 sequence: CASRQTGTSGRETQYF. The CDR3 bases are TGTGCCAGCAGGCAAACCGGGACTAGCGGGAGAGAGACCCAGTACTTC.

The CDR3 here is CASSLAQLGYGVYEQYF. CDR3 DNA: TGCGCCAGCAGCTTGGCCCAACTGGGATATGGGGTCTACGAGCAGTACTTC. This chain links TRBV5-1 with TRBJ2-7; D not certain. There are 17 residues in the CDR3. Deletions cut 0 bases from V and 3 bases from J, with 19 bases between. Germline V CDR1 and CDR2: SGHRS, YFSETQ.